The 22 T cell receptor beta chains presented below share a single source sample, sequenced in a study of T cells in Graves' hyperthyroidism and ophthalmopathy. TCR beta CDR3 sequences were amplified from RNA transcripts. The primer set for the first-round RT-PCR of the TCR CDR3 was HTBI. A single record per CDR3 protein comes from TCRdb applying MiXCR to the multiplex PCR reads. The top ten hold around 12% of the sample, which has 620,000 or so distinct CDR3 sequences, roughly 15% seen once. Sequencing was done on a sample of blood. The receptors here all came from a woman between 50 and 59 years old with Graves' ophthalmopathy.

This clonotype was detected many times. The CDR3 bases are TGTGCCAGCAGTTTAGAACAGAGATACAATGAGCAGTTCTTC. It is translated as CASSLEQRYNEQFF. The chain employs TRBV28 and TRBJ2-1; unclear D gene. The germline V gene encodes CDR1 MDHEN and CDR2 SYDVKM. This CDR3 is built from 14 residues. The V gene lost 2 bases and the J gene lost 4 bases, with 9 bases spanning the gap.

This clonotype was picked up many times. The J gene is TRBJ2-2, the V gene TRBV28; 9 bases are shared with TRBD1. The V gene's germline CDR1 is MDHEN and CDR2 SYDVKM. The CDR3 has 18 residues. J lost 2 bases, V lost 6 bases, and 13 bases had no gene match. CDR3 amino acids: CASSLWDRETLNTGELFF. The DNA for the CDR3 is TGTGCCAGCAGCCTCTGGGACAGGGAGACGTTAAACACCGGGGAGCTGTTTTTT.

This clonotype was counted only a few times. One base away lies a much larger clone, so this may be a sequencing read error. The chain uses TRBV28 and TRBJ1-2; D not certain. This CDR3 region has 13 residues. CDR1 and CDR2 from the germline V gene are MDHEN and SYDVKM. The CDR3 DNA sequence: TGTGCCAGCAGTTTTCCCCCGGCCTATGGCCACACCTTC. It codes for CASSFPPAYGHTF.

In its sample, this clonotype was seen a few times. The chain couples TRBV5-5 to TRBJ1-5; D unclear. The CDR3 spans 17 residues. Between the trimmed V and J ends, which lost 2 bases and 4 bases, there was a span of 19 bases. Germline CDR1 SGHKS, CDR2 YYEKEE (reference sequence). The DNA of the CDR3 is TGTGCCAGCAGCTTAGAATCGCGAGGGATGAGGAATCAGCCCCAGCATTTT. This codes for CASSLESRGMRNQPQHF.

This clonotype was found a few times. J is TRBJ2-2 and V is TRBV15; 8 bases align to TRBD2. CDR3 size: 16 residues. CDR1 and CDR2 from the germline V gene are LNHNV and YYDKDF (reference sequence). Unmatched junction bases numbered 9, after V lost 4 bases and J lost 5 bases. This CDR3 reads CATSTLGLDKTGELFF. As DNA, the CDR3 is TGTGCCACCAGCACACTGGGACTAGATAAAACCGGGGAGCTGTTTTTT.

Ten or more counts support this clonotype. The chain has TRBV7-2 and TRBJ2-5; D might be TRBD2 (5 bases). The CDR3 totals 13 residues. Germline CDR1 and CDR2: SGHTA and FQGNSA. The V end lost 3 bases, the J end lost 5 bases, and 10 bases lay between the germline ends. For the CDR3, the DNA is TGTGCCAGCAGCTTTCAAACGGGGGAGACCCAGTACTTC. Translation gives CASSFQTGETQYF. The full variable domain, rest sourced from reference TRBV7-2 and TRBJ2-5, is GAGVSQSPSNKVTEKGKDVELRCDPISGHTALYWYRQSLGQGLEFLIYFQGNSAPDKSGLPSDRFSAERTGGSVSTLTIQRTQQEDSAVYLCASSFQTGETQYFGPGTRLLVL.

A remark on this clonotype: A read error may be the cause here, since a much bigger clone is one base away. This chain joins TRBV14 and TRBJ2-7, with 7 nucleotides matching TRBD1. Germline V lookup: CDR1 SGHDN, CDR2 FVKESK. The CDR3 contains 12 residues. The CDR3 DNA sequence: TGTGCCAGCAGCATAGGGGGCTACGAGCATTACTTC. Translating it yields CASSIGGYEHYF.

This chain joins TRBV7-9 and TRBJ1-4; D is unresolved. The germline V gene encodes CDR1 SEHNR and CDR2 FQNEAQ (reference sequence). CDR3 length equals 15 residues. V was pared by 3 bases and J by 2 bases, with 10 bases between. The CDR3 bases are TGTGCCAGCAGCTTTCTTCGGGTTACTAATGAAAAACTGTTTTTT. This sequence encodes CASSFLRVTNEKLFF.

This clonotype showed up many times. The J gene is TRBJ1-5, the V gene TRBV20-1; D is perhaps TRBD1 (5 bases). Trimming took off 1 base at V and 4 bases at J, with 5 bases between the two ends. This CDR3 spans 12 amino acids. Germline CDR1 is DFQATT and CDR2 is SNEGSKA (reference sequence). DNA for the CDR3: TGCAGTGCTAGAGGACAGAATCAGCCCCAGCATTTT. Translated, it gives CSARGQNQPQHF.

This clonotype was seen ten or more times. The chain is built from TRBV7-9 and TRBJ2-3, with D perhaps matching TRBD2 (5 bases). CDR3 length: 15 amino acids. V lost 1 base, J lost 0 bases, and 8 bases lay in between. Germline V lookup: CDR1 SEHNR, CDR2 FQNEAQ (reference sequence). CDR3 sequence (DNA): TGTGCCAGCAGCTTAGTGCGGGTCAGCACAGATACGCAGTATTTT. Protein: CASSLVRVSTDTQYF.

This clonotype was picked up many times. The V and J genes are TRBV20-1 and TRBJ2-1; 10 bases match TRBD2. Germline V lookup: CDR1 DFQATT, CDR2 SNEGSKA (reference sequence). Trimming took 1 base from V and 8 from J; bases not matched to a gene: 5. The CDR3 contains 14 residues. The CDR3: CSARGSGRVYEQFF. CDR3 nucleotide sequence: TGCAGTGCTAGAGGAAGCGGGAGGGTTTATGAGCAGTTCTTC.

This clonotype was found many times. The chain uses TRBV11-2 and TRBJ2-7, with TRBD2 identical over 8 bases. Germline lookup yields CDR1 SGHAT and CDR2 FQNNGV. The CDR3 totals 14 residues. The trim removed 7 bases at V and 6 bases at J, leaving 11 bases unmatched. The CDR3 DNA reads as TGTGCCAGCAAGGGCTTGGGACTAGTTGGCGAGCAGTACTTC. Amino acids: CASKGLGLVGEQYF. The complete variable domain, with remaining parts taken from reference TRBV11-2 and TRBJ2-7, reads EAGVAQSPRYKIIEKRQSVAFWCNPISGHATLYWYQQILGQGPKLLIQFQNNGVVDDSQLPKDRFSAERLKGVDSTLKIQPAKLEDSAVYLCASKGLGLVGEQYFGPGTRLTVT.

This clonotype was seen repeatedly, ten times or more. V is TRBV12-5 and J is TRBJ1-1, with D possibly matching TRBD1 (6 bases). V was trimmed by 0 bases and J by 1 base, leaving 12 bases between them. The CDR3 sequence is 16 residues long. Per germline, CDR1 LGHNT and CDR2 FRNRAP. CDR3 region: CASGLVVARGNTEAFF. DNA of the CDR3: TGTGCTAGTGGTTTGGTAGTCGCCAGGGGGAACACTGAAGCTTTCTTT.

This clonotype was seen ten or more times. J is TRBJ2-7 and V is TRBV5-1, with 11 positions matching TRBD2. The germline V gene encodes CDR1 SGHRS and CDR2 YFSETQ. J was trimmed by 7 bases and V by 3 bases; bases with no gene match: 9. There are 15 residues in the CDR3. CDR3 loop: CASSSVTSGKGEQYF. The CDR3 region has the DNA TGCGCCAGCAGCTCGGTGACTAGCGGGAAAGGAGAGCAGTACTTC.

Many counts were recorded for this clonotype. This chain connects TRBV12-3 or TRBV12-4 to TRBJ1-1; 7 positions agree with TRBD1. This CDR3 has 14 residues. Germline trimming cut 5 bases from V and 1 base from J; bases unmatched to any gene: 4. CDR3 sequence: CASSRQGENTEAFF. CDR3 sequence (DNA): TGTGCCAGCAGTCGCCAGGGGGAGAACACTGAAGCTTTCTTT.

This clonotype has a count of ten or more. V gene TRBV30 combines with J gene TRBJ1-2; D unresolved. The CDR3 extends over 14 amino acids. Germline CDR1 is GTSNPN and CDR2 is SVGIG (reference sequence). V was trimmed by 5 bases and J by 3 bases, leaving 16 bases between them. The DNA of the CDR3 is TGTGCCTGGGACCGGGCCAAGGGATACTATGGCTACACCTTC. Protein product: CAWDRAKGYYGYTF.

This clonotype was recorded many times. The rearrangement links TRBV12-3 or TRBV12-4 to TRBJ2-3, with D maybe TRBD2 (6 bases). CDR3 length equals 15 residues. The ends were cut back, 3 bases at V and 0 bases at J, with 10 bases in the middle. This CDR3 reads CASSFLANSTDTQYF. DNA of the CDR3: TGTGCCAGCAGTTTTCTAGCGAATAGCACAGATACGCAGTATTTT.

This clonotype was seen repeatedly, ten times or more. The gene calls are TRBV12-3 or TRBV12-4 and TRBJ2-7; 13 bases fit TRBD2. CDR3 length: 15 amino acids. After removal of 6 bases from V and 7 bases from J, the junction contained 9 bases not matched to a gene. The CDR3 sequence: CASSQLAGGPTEQYF. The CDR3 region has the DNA TGTGCCAGCAGCCAACTAGCGGGAGGGCCTACAGAGCAGTACTTC.

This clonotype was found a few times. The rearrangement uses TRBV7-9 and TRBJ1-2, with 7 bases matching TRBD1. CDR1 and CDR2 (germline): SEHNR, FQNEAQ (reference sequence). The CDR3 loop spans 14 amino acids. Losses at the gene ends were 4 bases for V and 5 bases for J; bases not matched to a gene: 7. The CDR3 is CASSSRRGKYGYTF. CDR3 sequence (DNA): TGTGCCAGCAGCTCACGCAGGGGGAAATATGGCTACACCTTC.

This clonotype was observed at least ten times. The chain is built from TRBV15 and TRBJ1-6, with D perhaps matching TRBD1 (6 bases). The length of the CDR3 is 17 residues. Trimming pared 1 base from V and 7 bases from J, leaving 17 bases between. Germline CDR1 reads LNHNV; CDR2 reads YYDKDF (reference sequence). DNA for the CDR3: TGTGCCACCAGCAGAGTCGTTATCGGACAGTCAAATTCACCCCTCCACTTT. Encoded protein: CATSRVVIGQSNSPLHF.

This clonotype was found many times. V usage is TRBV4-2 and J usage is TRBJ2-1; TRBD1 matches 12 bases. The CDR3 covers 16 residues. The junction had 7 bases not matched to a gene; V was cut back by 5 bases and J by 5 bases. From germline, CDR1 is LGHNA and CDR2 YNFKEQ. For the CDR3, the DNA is TGTGCCAGCAGCAAGAGGGGACAGGGGGCCCACAATGAGCAGTTCTTC. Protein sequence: CASSKRGQGAHNEQFF.

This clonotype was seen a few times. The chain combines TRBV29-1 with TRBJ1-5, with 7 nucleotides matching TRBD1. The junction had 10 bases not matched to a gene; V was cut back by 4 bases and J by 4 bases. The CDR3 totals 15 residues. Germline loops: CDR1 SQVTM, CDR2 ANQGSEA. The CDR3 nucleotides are TGCAGCGTTGCCTCAGACAGGGCCGATAATCAGCCCCAGCATTTT. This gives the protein CSVASDRADNQPQHF.